The source of this TCR beta chain is a study of T cell repertoires in cytomegalovirus infection (dated by TCRdb to between 2017 and 2020). About the study as a whole: Peptide stimulations targeted recently identified HLA-C-restricted CMV epitopes, whose presentation resists viral immunomodulation, together with well-studied HLA-B-restricted epitopes. Because public TCR beta signatures pointed to carriage of CMV infection together with the matching HLA type, the HLA type of each donor mattered for the analysis. Study-wide conclusions, independent of this receptor: Carriers of CMV infection plus the relevant HLA type were discriminated by the cumulative frequency of public TCR beta family members in the study cohort and in an independent approximately 340-donor cohort. The ex vivo response was dominated by HLA-C-restricted CMV-specific TCR beta clonotypes, which also provided the single most frequent clonotype in two of eight donors.

In the paper's terms, the treatment or condition label means: in vitro stimulation with specific CMV peptide epitopes to enrich CMV-specific T cells. Sequenced using an Illumina HiSeq 1500. TCRdb reprocessing: public reads trimmed at Q25 with fastp, clones called with MiXCR, in-frame beta chains kept. Entries that share a CDR3 protein sequence are merged under the most common genes and DNA. For this sample the table gives more than 85,000 distinct CDR3 sequences, of which approximately 28% were detected only once. The biggest ten clones account for around 80% of the sample. Concerning this clonotype itself: Its antigen has not been determined. Within one base of it there is no much larger clone, and no base qualities were kept.

The receptor was derived from a human donor in good health (CMV status not recorded). Some clones in this sample may be carry-over from other donors' samples. Here the sequenced sample was CD8+ T cells from cultured PBMCs, taken from culture after CMV antigen stimulation.

This receptor carries the CDR3 CSVGGLGDTGELFF. The DNA is as follows: TGCAGCGTTGGGGGACTAGGGGACACCGGGGAGCTGTTTTTT. Recombination connected TRBV29-1 to TRBJ2-2; a stretch of 8 junction bases matches TRBD2. Reading the germline V gene gives CDR1 SQVTM and CDR2 ANQGSEA. From cysteine to phenylalanine, the CDR3 is 14 amino acids long. Only the CDR3 DNA stays, 42 bases, in frame from base 1. V lost 4 bases and J lost 3 bases, and the count of bases not matched to a germline gene is 4.